These 11 T cell receptor beta chains were sequenced from one sample in a study of control samples from healthy donors and cancer patients. Clones were sequenced by immunoSEQ multiplex PCR, and TCRdb holds only the in-frame ones, with some missing. The sample yields about 140,000 clones, 88% seen once. Sample: blood. The source of these receptors is a woman under 40 in good health.

V usage is TRBV6-4 and J usage is TRBJ2-7, with D tentatively TRBD1 or TRBD2 (5 bases each). The germline gives CDR1 MRHNA, CDR2 SNTAGT. There are 17 residues in the CDR3. Trimming stripped 0 bases from V and 0 bases from J, with 15 bases between. This chain's CDR3 is CASSDSRQGRVSYEQYF. CDR3 bases: TGTGCCAGCAGTGACTCGCGTCAGGGACGCGTCTCCTACGAGCAGTACTTC.

The chain is built from TRBV25-1 and TRBJ1-2; D is unresolved. Deletions cut 4 bases from V and 8 bases from J, with 11 bases between. CDR1 is MGHDK and CDR2 is SYGVNS in the germline V gene. The CDR3 length is 12 residues. This CDR3 is CASSAESWGYTF. CDR3 in DNA: TGTGCCAGCAGTGCGGAGAGCTGGGGCTACACCTTC.

V usage is TRBV3-1 (or the pseudogene TRBV3-2) and J usage is TRBJ1-1, with D tentatively TRBD1 (5 bases). CDR3 length: 17 amino acids. V was pared by 1 base and J by 1 base, with 16 bases between. CDR1 is LGHDT and CDR2 is YNNKEL in the germline V gene (reference sequence). CDR3 in DNA: TGTGCCAGCAGCCAAGCCCCCGGGGCAGGCCCGAACACTGAAGCTTTCTTT. This sequence encodes CASSQAPGAGPNTEAFF.

The chain employs TRBV5-6 and TRBJ1-2, with 7 bases identical to TRBD1. This CDR3 spans 15 amino acids. The trim removed 4 bases at V and 2 bases at J, leaving 8 bases unmatched. Germline assignment: CDR1 SGHDT and CDR2 YYEEEE. In DNA form, the CDR3 reads TGTGCCAGCAGCGTACGGGACAGACCCAACTATGGCTACACCTTC. It is translated as CASSVRDRPNYGYTF.

The rearrangement uses TRBV3-1 (or the pseudogene TRBV3-2) and TRBJ2-3; TRBD2 might be the D (6 bases). Germline assignment: CDR1 LGHDT and CDR2 YNNKEL (reference sequence). V was pared by 6 bases and J by 6 bases, with 16 bases between. The CDR3 consists of 14 residues. The CDR3 protein is CASRPSERADTQYF. CDR3 DNA sequence: TGTGCCAGCAGACCTAGCGAGCGAGCGGATACGCAGTATTTT.

The J gene is TRBJ1-3, the V gene TRBV6-1; D call uncertain. Germline V CDR1 and CDR2: MNHNS, SASEGT. Trimming stripped 2 bases from V and 7 bases from J, with 6 bases between. This CDR3 has 12 residues. CDR3 DNA: TGTGCCAGCAGTGAATCCGTTAACACCATATATTTT. Its translation: CASSESVNTIYF.

The J gene is TRBJ2-1, the V gene TRBV2; D is perhaps TRBD1 (6 bases). Looked up from germline, CDR1 is SNHLY and CDR2 is FYNNEI. V lost 7 bases and J lost 6, with 16 bases in between. The CDR3 sequence is 14 residues long. The CDR3 nucleotides read TGTGCCAGCACTGACAGTGGGGGCCTCAATGAGCAGTTCTTC. Protein: CASTDSGGLNEQFF.

The CDR3 bases are TGCGCCAGCAGCTTGACCATGGGAGACGAGCAGTACTTC. Translating gives CASSLTMGDEQYF. This chain uses TRBV5-1 with TRBJ2-7, with D perhaps matching TRBD2 (5 bases). This CDR3 spans 13 amino acids. CDR1 and CDR2 from the germline V gene are SGHRS and YFSETQ. V was trimmed by 1 base and J by 5 bases, leaving 10 bases between them.

In DNA, the CDR3 is TGTGCCTGGAGTCCCACTTCCTACAATGAGCAGTTCTTC. This translates into CAWSPTSYNEQFF. V gene TRBV30 combines with J gene TRBJ2-1; D unclear. CDR1 is GTSNPN, CDR2 SVGIG, per germline (reference sequence). V gave up 2 bases and J gave up 1 base, with 6 bases separating them. This CDR3 is built from 13 residues.

The V gene is TRBV7-6, the J gene TRBJ2-7; 9 bases fit TRBD1. This CDR3 is built from 15 residues. Germline V gene lookup returns CDR1 SGHVS and CDR2 FNYEAQ. Unmatched junction bases numbered 3, after V lost 0 bases and J lost 3 bases. This CDR3 is CASSLAWGQGYEQYF. DNA of the CDR3: TGTGCCAGCAGCTTAGCTTGGGGACAGGGCTACGAGCAGTACTTC.

The chain uses TRBV2 and TRBJ2-7, with a possible D match to TRBD2 (5 bases). The CDR3 runs to 13 residues. Per the germline V gene, CDR1 is SNHLY and CDR2 is FYNNEI. Trimming left V 6 bases short and J 0 bases short, with 9 bases between. For the CDR3, the DNA is TGTGCCAGCAGCGTGGACTTCTCCTACGAGCAGTACTTC. This gives the protein CASSVDFSYEQYF.